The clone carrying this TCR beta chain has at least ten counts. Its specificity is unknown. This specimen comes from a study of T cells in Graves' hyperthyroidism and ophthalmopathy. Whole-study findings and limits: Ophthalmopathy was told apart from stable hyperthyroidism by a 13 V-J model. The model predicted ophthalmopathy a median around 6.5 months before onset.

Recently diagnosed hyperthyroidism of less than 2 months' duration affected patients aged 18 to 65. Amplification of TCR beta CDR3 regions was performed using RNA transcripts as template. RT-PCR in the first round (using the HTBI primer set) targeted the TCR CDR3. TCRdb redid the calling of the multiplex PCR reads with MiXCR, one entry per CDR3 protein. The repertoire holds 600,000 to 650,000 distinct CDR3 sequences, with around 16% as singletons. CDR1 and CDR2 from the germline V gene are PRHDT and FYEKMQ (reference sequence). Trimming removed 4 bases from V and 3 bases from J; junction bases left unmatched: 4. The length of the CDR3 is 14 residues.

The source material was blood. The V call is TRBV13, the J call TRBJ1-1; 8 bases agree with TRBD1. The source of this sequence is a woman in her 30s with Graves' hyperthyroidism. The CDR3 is CASSSGGPHTEAFF. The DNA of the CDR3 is TGTGCCAGCAGCTCAGGGGGCCCCCACACTGAAGCTTTCTTT.